This is a list of T cell receptor beta chains from one sample in a study of blood T cells in healthy people across ages. TCRdb passed the 5' RACE reads through MiXCR, listing each CDR3 protein once. Of 800,000 to 950,000 distinct CDR3 sequences listed, about 48% were seen once; the top ten hold around an eighth. The sample was blood. These receptors were collected from a young man in good health. The CDR3 runs from the conserved cysteine through the conserved F or W. D genes are given only for firm matches. Expanded clones are given a class, and other clones once, few, many or no size at all.

-	-	TRBJ2-3	TRBV11-2	CASSRGTVPSTDTQYF	TGTGCCAGCAGCCGAGGTACTGTCCCAAGCACAGATACGCAGTATTTT
-	TRBD2	TRBJ2-3	TRBV11-2	CASSPRVAGSTDTQYF	TGTGCCAGCAGCCCGCGGGTAGCGGGTTCCACAGATACGCAGTATTTT
-	-	TRBJ1-2	TRBV27	CASSPTINYGYTF	TGTGCCAGCAGCCCTACCATTAACTATGGCTACACCTTC
-	-	TRBJ1-4	TRBV12-3/TRBV12-4	CASSPRANEKLFF	TGTGCCAGCAGTCCCCGCGCTAATGAAAAACTGTTTTTT
-	-	TRBJ1-2	TRBV14	CASSQESRAGPYTF	TGTGCCAGCAGCCAAGAGTCTCGGGCAGGGCCCTACACCTTC
few	-	TRBJ1-5	TRBV6-6	CASSYYKGEGSNQPQHF	TGTGCCAGCAGTTACTATAAAGGGGAGGGGAGCAATCAGCCCCAGCATTTT
few	-	TRBJ2-1	TRBV27	CASSARGAEQFF	TGTGCCAGCAGTGCCCGGGGGGCCGAGCAGTTCTTC
-	TRBD2	TRBJ2-3	TRBV4-1	CASSQASGGGNTQYF	TGCGCCAGCAGCCAAGCTAGCGGGGGGGGAAATACGCAGTATTTT
few	-	TRBJ1-5	TRBV20-1	CSARNTHSNQPQHF	TGCAGTGCTAGAAACACCCATAGCAATCAGCCCCAGCATTTT
many	-	TRBJ2-4	TRBV4-1	CASSPGAALAKNIQYF	TGCGCCAGCAGCCCCGGGGCTGCCCTAGCCAAAAACATTCAGTACTTC
-	TRBD2	TRBJ2-5	TRBV7-2	CASSRRLAGNKETQYF	TGTGCCAGCAGCAGGCGACTAGCGGGGAATAAAGAGACCCAGTACTTC
-	TRBD1	TRBJ2-4	TRBV6-2/TRBV6-3	CASSGTGRAKNTQYF	TGTGCCAGCAGTGGGACAGGACGAGCCAAAAACACTCAGTACTTC
-	-	TRBJ2-3	TRBV4-2	CASSLSGRSSTDTQYF	TGTGCCAGCAGCCTCAGCGGTCGGTCCAGCACAGATACGCAGTATTTT
-	TRBD1	TRBJ1-2	TRBV5-1	CASSGPTGGPGYTF	TGCGCCAGCAGCGGACCGACAGGGGGCCCTGGCTACACCTTC
few	-	TRBJ2-2	TRBV4-1	CASSQGSLASHTGELFF	TGCGCCAGCAGCCAAGGATCTCTGGCTAGTCACACCGGGGAGCTGTTTTTT
-	TRBD1	TRBJ2-4	TRBV12-3/TRBV12-4	CASRVTGGKDIQYF	TGTGCCAGCAGGGTGACAGGGGGTAAGGACATTCAGTACTTC
-	TRBD2	TRBJ2-7	TRBV3-1	CASSQVLTSGGSYEQYF	TGTGCCAGCAGCCAAGTCCTAACTAGCGGGGGCTCCTACGAGCAGTACTTC
-	-	TRBJ2-7	TRBV30	CAWSVGDSYEQYF	TGTGCCTGGAGTGTAGGCGACTCCTACGAGCAGTACTTC
-	-	TRBJ2-7	TRBV4-3	CASSQDPSSYNEQYF	TGCGCCAGCAGCCAAGATCCCAGTTCCTACAATGAGCAGTACTTC
many	TRBD1	TRBJ1-2	TRBV4-1	CASSQEDRGGYGYTF	TGCGCCAGCAGCCAAGAGGACAGGGGAGGCTATGGCTACACCTTC
-	-	TRBJ2-3	TRBV2	CASSEGTDLDTQYF	TGTGCCAGCAGTGAGGGAACAGATTTAGATACGCAGTATTTT
-	TRBD2	TRBJ2-3	TRBV27	CASVGLADTQYF	TGTGCCAGCGTTGGACTAGCGGATACGCAGTATTTT
few	TRBD2	TRBJ2-5	TRBV4-2	CASSQGGGRETQYF	TGTGCCAGCAGCCAAGGGGGAGGGAGAGAGACCCAGTACTTC
-	TRBD1	TRBJ2-3	TRBV24-1	CATSDLGERDSSTDTQYF	TGTGCCACCAGTGATTTGGGGGAGAGGGACAGTAGCACAGATACGCAGTATTTT
-	-	TRBJ1-1	TRBV29-1	CSVQSWTEAFF	TGCAGCGTTCAGTCCTGGACTGAAGCTTTCTTT
few	TRBD2	TRBJ2-5	TRBV7-3	CASSQFGLETETQYF	TGTGCCAGCAGCCAATTTGGACTAGAGACCGAGACCCAGTACTTC
-	-	TRBJ1-2	TRBV25-1	CASLGGRANYGYTF	TGTGCCAGTTTGGGGGGCAGAGCTAACTATGGCTACACCTTC
-	TRBD1	TRBJ2-5	TRBV20-1	CGARGDRGIQETQYF	TGCGGTGCTAGAGGGGACAGGGGTATCCAAGAGACCCAGTACTTC
-	-	TRBJ1-4	TRBV12-3/TRBV12-4	CASSLRTGKGDNEKLFF	TGTGCCAGCAGTCTCCGGACGGGAAAAGGGGACAATGAAAAACTGTTTTTT
-	TRBD1	TRBJ2-3	TRBV20-1	CSVRGQGRTDTQYF	TGCAGTGTTAGGGGACAGGGGAGGACAGATACGCAGTATTTT
many	-	TRBJ2-1	TRBV5-1	CASSLGQGGSYNEQFF	TGCGCCAGCAGCCTAGGACAGGGAGGGTCCTACAATGAGCAGTTCTTC
few	TRBD2	TRBJ2-3	TRBV12-3/TRBV12-4	CASTGTSGFFSGTQYF	TGTGCCAGCACCGGGACTAGCGGGTTTTTTTCGGGTACGCAGTATTTT
-	-	TRBJ1-2	TRBV4-3	CASSQDWAAYGYTF	TGCGCCAGCAGCCAAGATTGGGCGGCATATGGCTACACCTTC
once	-	TRBJ1-1	TRBV7-3	CASGPTGGTEAFF	TGTGCCAGCGGCCCAACTGGGGGGACTGAAGCTTTCTTT
-	TRBD1	TRBJ1-1	TRBV5-1	CASSLAGQVEAFF	TGCGCCAGCAGCTTGGCGGGACAGGTTGAAGCTTTCTTT
-	-	TRBJ1-2	TRBV7-2	CASSLDPGPNYGYTF	TGTGCCAGCAGCTTAGACCCGGGGCCAAACTATGGCTACACCTTC
-	-	TRBJ2-3	TRBV3-1	CASSRQGDNTQYF	TGTGCCAGCAGCCGTCAAGGGGACAATACGCAGTATTTT
few	-	TRBJ2-7	TRBV5-1	CASSLARDRERYEQYF	TGCGCCAGCAGCTTGGCTAGAGACAGAGAGCGCTACGAGCAGTACTTC
-	TRBD1	TRBJ2-7	TRBV28	CASSLGATGVWEQYF	TGTGCCAGCAGTTTAGGGGCGACAGGGGTGTGGGAGCAGTACTTC
-	-	TRBJ1-6	TRBV2	CASNSPTRAGNSPLHF	TGTGCCAGCAACTCCCCGACACGGGCTGGGAATTCACCCCTCCACTTT
-	TRBD2	TRBJ2-7	TRBV28	CASRGGTSSYEQYF	TGTGCCAGCAGGGGCGGGACTAGCAGTTACGAGCAGTACTTC
-	TRBD1	TRBJ2-1	TRBV28	CASSRRQGAHNEQFF	TGTGCCAGCAGCCGACGACAGGGGGCTCACAATGAGCAGTTCTTC